Listed below are T cell receptor beta chains from one sample, sequenced in a study of T-cell memory formation after mild COVID-19. TCRdb re-called the 5' RACE reads through MiXCR, storing one row per CDR3 protein. The sample lists 85,000 to 120,000 distinct CDR3 sequences, over 15% occurring once. Sequencing was done on a sample of PBMCs or a T cell subset sorted from them (not recorded which). Receptor source: an adult woman who had mild COVID-19 (a few samples of this study predate the infection). Cell type and time point are not known. The CDR3 runs from the conserved cysteine through the conserved F or W. Fields, in order: clone size, D gene, J gene, V gene, CDR3 protein, CDR3 DNA. The D gene is left open where the match is weak. Not every row has a clone size; where given, it reads once, few, many or a size class.

few,NA,TRBJ2-2,TRBV5-6,CASGVGINTGELFF,TGTGCCAGCGGGGTTGGGATCAACACCGGGGAGCTGTTTTTT
few,NA,TRBJ1-6,TRBV25-1,CASTGHGNNSPLHF,TGTGCCAGCACGGGACACGGGAATAATTCACCCCTCCACTTT
NA,NA,TRBJ1-2,TRBV7-9,CASSQGINYGYTF,TGTGCCAGCAGCCAAGGGATAAACTATGGCTACACCTTC
few,TRBD2,TRBJ2-3,TRBV7-8,CASTPHTGGGEGTDTQYF,TGTGCCAGCACCCCTCACACGGGGGGGGGTGAGGGCACAGATACGCAGTATTTT
many,NA,TRBJ1-2,TRBV27,CASSLSGLYGYTF,TGTGCCAGCAGTTTATCAGGGCTATATGGCTACACCTTC
few,NA,TRBJ2-7,TRBV27,CASSYEQAHEQYF,TGTGCCAGCAGTTACGAGCAGGCCCACGAGCAGTACTTC
NA,TRBD1,TRBJ1-1,TRBV9,CASSEDRLNTEAFF,TGTGCCAGCAGCGAGGACAGGTTGAACACTGAAGCTTTCTTT
few,NA,TRBJ2-7,TRBV29-1,CSVPHPSSYEQYF,TGCAGCGTTCCTCATCCAAGCTCCTACGAGCAGTACTTC
few,NA,TRBJ2-3,TRBV23-1,CASSRRAWGTDTQYF,TGCGCCAGCAGTCGGAGGGCCTGGGGCACAGATACGCAGTATTTT
NA,TRBD2,TRBJ2-1,TRBV20-1,CSAQRGGSEQFF,TGCAGTGCTCAGCGGGGGGGCTCTGAGCAGTTCTTC
NA,TRBD1,TRBJ2-7,TRBV20-1,CSASVLRDRDPYEQYF,TGCAGTGCTTCAGTGCTCCGGGACAGGGATCCCTACGAGCAGTACTTC
NA,NA,TRBJ1-1,TRBV15,CATMKAGRGEAFF,TGTGCCACCATGAAGGCAGGGCGGGGTGAAGCTTTCTTT
many,TRBD2,TRBJ2-3,TRBV5-6,CASSLETGGITDTQYF,TGTGCCAGCAGCTTGGAAACGGGAGGGATCACAGATACGCAGTATTTT
NA,NA,TRBJ2-3,TRBV9,CASSAPTSTDTQYF,TGTGCCAGCAGCGCGCCTACAAGCACAGATACGCAGTATTTT
NA,TRBD1,TRBJ1-4,TRBV12-3/TRBV12-4,CASSPQGAYEKLFF,TGTGCCAGCAGTCCCCAGGGGGCATATGAAAAACTGTTTTTT
few,NA,TRBJ1-6,TRBV4-1,CASSQDWHSPLHF,TGCGCCAGCAGCCAAGATTGGCATTCACCCCTCCACTTT
NA,NA,TRBJ2-1,TRBV24-1,CATRSSYNEQFF,TGTGCCACCAGATCCTCCTACAATGAGCAGTTCTTC
NA,TRBD1,TRBJ2-1,TRBV12-3/TRBV12-4,CASTTSDPSDRGGENEQFF,TGTGCCAGCACCACCTCAGATCCCTCGGACCGAGGGGGCGAGAATGAGCAGTTCTTC
NA,TRBD2,TRBJ2-7,TRBV12-3/TRBV12-4,CASSPPGGRGQYF,TGTGCCAGCAGTCCGCCCGGGGGGAGAGGGCAGTACTTC
few,TRBD1,TRBJ2-1,TRBV2,CASRGTGLNEQFF,TGTGCCAGCAGAGGGACAGGCCTGAATGAGCAGTTCTTC
few,NA,TRBJ1-1,TRBV19,CASSFGLSYTEAFF,TGTGCCAGTAGTTTCGGCCTGTCGTACACTGAAGCTTTCTTT
NA,TRBD1,TRBJ1-1,TRBV12-3/TRBV12-4,CASSFETGGIAEAFF,TGTGCCAGCAGCTTCGAAACAGGGGGCATTGCTGAAGCTTTCTTT
NA,TRBD1,TRBJ2-1,TRBV20-1,CSANNPTGTGPYNEQFF,TGCAGTGCTAACAACCCCACCGGGACAGGACCCTACAATGAGCAGTTCTTC
many,TRBD1,TRBJ1-5,TRBV5-1,CASSLGFGTGPQHF,TGCGCCAGCAGCCTTGGGTTCGGGACAGGGCCCCAGCATTTT
NA,NA,TRBJ1-2,TRBV7-9,CASSLASRVNYGYTF,TGTGCCAGCAGCTTAGCGTCCAGGGTGAACTATGGCTACACCTTC
few,NA,TRBJ2-7,TRBV2,CASSEAYTGFSVGEQYF,TGTGCCAGCAGTGAAGCCTATACCGGGTTCAGTGTAGGGGAGCAGTACTTC
many,NA,TRBJ1-5,TRBV3-1,CASSQGYSNQPQHF,TGTGCCAGCAGCCAAGGGTATAGCAATCAGCCCCAGCATTTT
few,NA,TRBJ2-3,TRBV5-4,CASSRTEGPPDTQYF,TGTGCCAGCAGCCGGACTGAGGGGCCGCCAGATACGCAGTATTTT
NA,TRBD1,TRBJ2-2,TRBV7-7,CASSLRQTGLNTGELFF,TGTGCCAGCAGCTTACGGCAGACAGGGCTTAACACCGGGGAGCTGTTTTTT
few,NA,TRBJ1-4,TRBV12-3/TRBV12-4,CASSLGTNEKLFF,TGTGCCAGCAGTTTAGGCACGAATGAAAAACTGTTTTTT
NA,NA,TRBJ1-6,TRBV15,CATKTDNSPLHF,TGTGCCACCAAGACAGATAATTCACCCCTCCACTTT
NA,TRBD2,TRBJ2-2,TRBV7-3,CASSLTWLAGGPSTGELFF,TGTGCCAGCAGCTTAACGTGGCTAGCGGGAGGGCCAAGCACCGGGGAGCTGTTTTTT
many,TRBD1,TRBJ2-1,TRBV24-1,CATSLDRAHNEQFF,TGTGCCACCAGCCTGGACAGGGCTCACAATGAGCAGTTCTTC
NA,TRBD2,TRBJ2-7,TRBV9,CASSVEGLSYEQYF,TGTGCCAGCAGCGTAGAGGGACTATCCTACGAGCAGTACTTC
few,TRBD1,TRBJ1-1,TRBV30,CAWNRGRMIMNTEAFF,TGTGCCTGGAACAGGGGTCGGATGATCATGAACACTGAAGCTTTCTTT
NA,TRBD1,TRBJ1-1,TRBV6-2/TRBV6-3,CASSFDRAGTEAFF,TGTGCCAGCAGTTTTGACAGGGCTGGCACTGAAGCTTTCTTT
NA,NA,TRBJ2-7,TRBV20-1,CSAREPSQPYEQYF,TGCAGTGCTAGAGAGCCATCTCAGCCCTACGAGCAGTACTTC
few,NA,TRBJ2-7,TRBV29-1,CSVVPRNSRPYEQYF,TGCAGCGTCGTGCCGCGGAACAGCCGACCCTACGAGCAGTACTTC
NA,TRBD1,TRBJ1-5,TRBV6-2/TRBV6-3,CASSYSGSTGRPGPQHF,TGTGCCAGCAGTTACTCCGGATCGACAGGGCGGCCTGGGCCCCAGCATTTT
NA,TRBD2,TRBJ2-1,TRBV20-1,CSAHSTSGYNEQFF,TGCAGTGCTCACTCGACTAGCGGCTACAATGAGCAGTTCTTC
NA,NA,TRBJ1-1,TRBV7-9,CASSNLIGGTEYTEAFF,TGTGCCAGCAGCAATCTAATCGGGGGGACGGAGTACACTGAAGCTTTCTTT
NA,NA,TRBJ2-2,TRBV6-4,CASSDRGDTGELFF,TGTGCCAGCAGTGACAGGGGCGACACCGGGGAGCTGTTTTTT
few,NA,TRBJ1-4,TRBV15,CATSQDPVGQGYEKLFF,TGTGCCACCAGTCAAGATCCGGTGGGCCAGGGATACGAAAAACTGTTTTTT
NA,NA,TRBJ2-4,TRBV7-8,CATSNGYKNIQYF,TGTGCCACCTCTAACGGGTACAAAAACATTCAGTACTTC
NA,TRBD2,TRBJ2-3,TRBV7-2,CASSPIGGASTDTQYF,TGTGCCAGCAGCCCAATCGGGGGGGCAAGCACAGATACGCAGTATTTT
few,TRBD2,TRBJ2-7,TRBV27,CASSLLPQREFDEQYF,TGTGCCAGCAGTTTATTACCCCAGCGGGAGTTTGACGAGCAGTACTTC
NA,NA,TRBJ2-3,TRBV11-2,CASSLDIWGTTDTQYF,TGTGCCAGCAGCTTAGATATATGGGGTACGACAGATACGCAGTATTTT
NA,NA,TRBJ2-1,TRBV4-1,CASSQEYYGGVLEQFF,TGCGCCAGCAGCCAAGAGTACTACGGGGGTGTCCTCGAGCAGTTCTTC
few,NA,TRBJ2-1,TRBV7-8,CASSSQGGRANEQFF,TGTGCCAGCAGCTCGCAAGGGGGGCGGGCGAATGAGCAGTTCTTC
few,NA,TRBJ2-2,TRBV2,CASSEWENTGELFF,TGTGCCAGCAGTGAATGGGAGAACACCGGGGAGCTGTTTTTT
many,NA,TRBJ1-4,TRBV28,CASSPRHPTNEKLFF,TGTGCCAGCAGTCCCAGACACCCAACTAATGAAAAACTGTTTTTT
NA,NA,TRBJ2-1,TRBV11-3,CASSSDRDPNEQFF,TGTGCCAGCAGCTCAGACCGGGACCCCAATGAGCAGTTCTTC
few,NA,TRBJ1-1,TRBV5-5,CASSTTPGPDARSTEAFF,TGTGCCAGCAGCACTACCCCAGGACCGGACGCGAGATCCACTGAAGCTTTCTTT
few,NA,TRBJ1-2,TRBV4-1,CASSLSPGGNYGYTF,TGCGCCAGCAGCCTATCTCCGGGGGGTAACTATGGCTACACCTTC
NA,NA,TRBJ1-2,TRBV5-1,CASSLTLGDGYTF,TGCGCCAGCAGCTTGACCCTGGGTGATGGCTACACCTTC
NA,NA,TRBJ1-5,TRBV7-9,CASSQDEGVNQPQHF,TGTGCCAGCAGCCAGGATGAGGGGGTCAATCAGCCCCAGCATTTT
few,NA,TRBJ2-7,TRBV6-2/TRBV6-3,CASSLRPPAGYGNEQYF,TGTGCCAGCAGTTTGCGACCTCCAGCGGGTTACGGCAACGAGCAGTACTTC
few,TRBD1,TRBJ2-5,TRBV7-6,CASSDRGRETQYF,TGTGCCAGCAGCGACAGGGGAAGGGAGACCCAGTACTTC